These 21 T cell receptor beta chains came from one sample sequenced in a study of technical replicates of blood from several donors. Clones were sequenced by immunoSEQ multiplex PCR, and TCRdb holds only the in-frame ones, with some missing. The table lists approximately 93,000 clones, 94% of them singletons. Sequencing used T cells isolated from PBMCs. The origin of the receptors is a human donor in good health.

CDR3 sequence: CASSWDFSQAGELFF. The CDR3 nucleotides are TGTGCCAGCAGCTGGGACTTCAGCCAGGCCGGGGAGCTGTTTTTT. The chain employs TRBV6-5 and TRBJ2-2; tentative D call: TRBD2 (6 bases). Trimming took 6 bases from V and 6 from J, leaving 17 bases between them. The germline V gene encodes CDR1 MNHEY and CDR2 SVGAGI. The CDR3 runs 15 residues.

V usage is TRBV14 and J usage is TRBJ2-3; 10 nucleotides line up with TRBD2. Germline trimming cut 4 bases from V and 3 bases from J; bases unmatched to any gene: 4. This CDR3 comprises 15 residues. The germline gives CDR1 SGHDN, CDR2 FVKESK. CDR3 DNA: TGTGCCAGCAGCCGAAATAGCGGGGGGACAGATACGCAGTATTTT. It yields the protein CASSRNSGGTDTQYF.

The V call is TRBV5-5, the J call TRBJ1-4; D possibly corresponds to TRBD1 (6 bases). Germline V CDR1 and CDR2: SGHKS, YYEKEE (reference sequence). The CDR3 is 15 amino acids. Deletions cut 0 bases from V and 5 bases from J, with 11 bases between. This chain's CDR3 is CASSLVTTGNEKLFF. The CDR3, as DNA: TGTGCCAGCAGCTTGGTTACTACAGGGAATGAAAAACTGTTTTTT.

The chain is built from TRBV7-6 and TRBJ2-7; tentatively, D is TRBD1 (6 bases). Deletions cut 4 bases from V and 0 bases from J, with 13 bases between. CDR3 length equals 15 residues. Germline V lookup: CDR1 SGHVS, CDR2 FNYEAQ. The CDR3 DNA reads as TGTGCCAGCAGCTACGGACAGCCACCCTCCTACGAGCAGTACTTC. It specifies CASSYGQPPSYEQYF. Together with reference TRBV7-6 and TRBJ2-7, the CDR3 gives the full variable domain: GAGVSQSPRYKVTKRGQDVALRCDPISGHVSLYWYRQALGQGPEFLTYFNYEAQQDKSGLPNDRFSAERPEGSISTLTIQRTEQRDSAMYRCASSYGQPPSYEQYFGPGTRLTVT.

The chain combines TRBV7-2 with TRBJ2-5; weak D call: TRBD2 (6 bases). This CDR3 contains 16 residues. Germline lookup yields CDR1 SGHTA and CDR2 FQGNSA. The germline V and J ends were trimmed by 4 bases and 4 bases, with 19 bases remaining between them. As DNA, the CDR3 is TGTGCCAGCAGCTCCATTCCAATGGCCGGGAGAGAGACCCAGTACTTC. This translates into CASSSIPMAGRETQYF.

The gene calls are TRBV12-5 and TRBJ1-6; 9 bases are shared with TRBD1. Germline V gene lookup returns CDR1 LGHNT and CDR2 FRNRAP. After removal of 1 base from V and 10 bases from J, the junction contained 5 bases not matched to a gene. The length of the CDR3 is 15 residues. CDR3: CASGLGDREQSPLHF. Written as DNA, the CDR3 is TGTGCTAGTGGTTTGGGGGACAGGGAGCAGTCACCCCTCCACTTT.

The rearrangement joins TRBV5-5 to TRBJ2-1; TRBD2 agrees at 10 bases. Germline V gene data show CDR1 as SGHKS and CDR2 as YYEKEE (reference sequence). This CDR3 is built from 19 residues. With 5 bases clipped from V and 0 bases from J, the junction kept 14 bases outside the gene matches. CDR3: CASSRAGGAGGLSYNEQFF. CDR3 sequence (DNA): TGTGCCAGCAGTAGAGCGGGGGGAGCGGGGGGGCTCTCCTACAATGAGCAGTTCTTC.

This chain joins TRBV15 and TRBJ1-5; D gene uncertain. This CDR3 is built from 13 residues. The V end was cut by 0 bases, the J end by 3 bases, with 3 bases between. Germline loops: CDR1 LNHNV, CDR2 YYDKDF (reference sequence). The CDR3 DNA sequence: TGTGCCACCAGCAGAGATCTCAATCAGCCCCAGCATTTT. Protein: CATSRDLNQPQHF.

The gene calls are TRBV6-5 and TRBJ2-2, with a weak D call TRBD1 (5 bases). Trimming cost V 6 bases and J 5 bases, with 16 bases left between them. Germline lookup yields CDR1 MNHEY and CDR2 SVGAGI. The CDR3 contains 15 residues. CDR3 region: CASSNQPTETGELFF. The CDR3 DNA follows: TGTGCCAGCAGCAACCAACCGACAGAAACCGGGGAGCTGTTTTTT.

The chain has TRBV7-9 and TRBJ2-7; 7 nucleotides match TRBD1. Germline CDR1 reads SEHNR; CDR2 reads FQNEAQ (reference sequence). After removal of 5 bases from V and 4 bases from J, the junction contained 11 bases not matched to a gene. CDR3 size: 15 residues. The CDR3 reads CASSPRVGQIYEQYF. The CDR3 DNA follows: TGTGCCAGCAGCCCTAGGGTGGGACAGATATACGAGCAGTACTTC.

DNA for the CDR3: TGTGCCAGCCTCAGGGGCGCACCAACTTTCTACGAGCAGTACTTC. This translates into CASLRGAPTFYEQYF. The V call is TRBV6-1, the J call TRBJ2-7; possibly TRBD1 for D (6 bases). V lost 8 bases and J lost 3, with 20 bases in between. CDR1 is MNHNS and CDR2 is SASEGT in the germline V gene. The CDR3 sequence is 15 residues long.

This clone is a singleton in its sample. This CDR3 is CASSLLLGNQPQHF. The CDR3 DNA sequence: TGTGCCAGCAGCTTGTTACTTGGCAATCAGCCCCAGCATTTT. The chain recombines TRBV5-5 with TRBJ1-5; D is unresolved. Trimming took 1 base from V and 2 from J, leaving 7 bases between them. Per the germline V gene, CDR1 is SGHKS and CDR2 is YYEKEE (reference sequence). The CDR3 has 14 amino acids.

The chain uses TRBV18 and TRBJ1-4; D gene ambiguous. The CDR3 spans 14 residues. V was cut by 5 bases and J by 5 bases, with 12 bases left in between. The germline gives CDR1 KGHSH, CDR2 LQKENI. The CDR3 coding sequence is TGTGCCAGCTCATTTTCCGGGAACAATGAAAAACTGTTTTTT. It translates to CASSFSGNNEKLFF.

For the CDR3, the DNA is TGTGCCAGCAGCCAAGATGGGCAGGGGCTCGATGAGCAGTTCTTC. Translating gives CASSQDGQGLDEQFF. This chain connects TRBV4-2 to TRBJ2-1, with D maybe TRBD1 (6 bases). This CDR3 comprises 15 residues. Trimming left V 0 bases short and J 8 bases short, with 14 bases between. Germline CDR1 and CDR2: LGHNA and YNFKEQ.

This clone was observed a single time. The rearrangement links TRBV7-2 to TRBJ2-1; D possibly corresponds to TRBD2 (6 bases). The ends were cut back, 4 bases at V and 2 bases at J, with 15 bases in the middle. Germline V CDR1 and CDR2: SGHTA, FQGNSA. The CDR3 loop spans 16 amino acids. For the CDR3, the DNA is TGTGCCAGCAGCTCTTTCGGGGGAGTTACCTACAATGAGCAGTTCTTC. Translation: CASSSFGGVTYNEQFF.

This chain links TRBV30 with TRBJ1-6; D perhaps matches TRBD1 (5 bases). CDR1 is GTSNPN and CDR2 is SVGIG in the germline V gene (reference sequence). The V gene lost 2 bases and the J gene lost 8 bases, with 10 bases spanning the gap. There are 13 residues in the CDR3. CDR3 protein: CAWSMQGYSPLHF. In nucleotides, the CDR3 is TGTGCCTGGAGTATGCAGGGCTATTCACCCCTCCACTTT.

CDR3 protein: CASRDWEGQEQFF. CDR3 nucleotide sequence: TGCGCCAGCAGGGACTGGGAAGGGCAGGAGCAGTTCTTC. The V call is TRBV5-1, the J call TRBJ2-1, with D perhaps matching TRBD2 (5 bases). Germline V gives CDR1 SGHRS, CDR2 YFSETQ. Trimming took off 5 bases at V and 10 bases at J, with 16 bases between the two ends. This CDR3 is built from 13 residues.

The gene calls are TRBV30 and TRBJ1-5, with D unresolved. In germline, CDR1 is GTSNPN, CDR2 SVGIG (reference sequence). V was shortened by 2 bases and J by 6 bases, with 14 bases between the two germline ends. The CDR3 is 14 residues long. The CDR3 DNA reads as TGTGCCTGGAGTAGAACTGTCTCTGGTCAGCCCCAGCATTTT. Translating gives CAWSRTVSGQPQHF.

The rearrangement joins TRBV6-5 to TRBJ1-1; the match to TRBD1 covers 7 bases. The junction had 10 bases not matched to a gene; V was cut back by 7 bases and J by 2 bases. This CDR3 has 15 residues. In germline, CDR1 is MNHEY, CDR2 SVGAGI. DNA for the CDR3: TGTGCCAGCATAATGGACAGGAGGGTTAACACTGAAGCTTTCTTT. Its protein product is CASIMDRRVNTEAFF.

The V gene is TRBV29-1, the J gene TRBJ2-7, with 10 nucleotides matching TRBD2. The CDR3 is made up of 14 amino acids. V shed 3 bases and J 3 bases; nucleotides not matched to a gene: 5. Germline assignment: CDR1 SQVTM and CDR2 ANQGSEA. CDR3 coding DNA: TGCAGCGTTGAGCCTAGCGGGAGTCACTACGAGCAGTACTTC. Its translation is CSVEPSGSHYEQYF.

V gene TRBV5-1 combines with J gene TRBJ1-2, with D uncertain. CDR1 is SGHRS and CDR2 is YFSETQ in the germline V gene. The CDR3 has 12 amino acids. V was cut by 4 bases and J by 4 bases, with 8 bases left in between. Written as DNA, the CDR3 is TGCGCCAGCAGCCCTTCTTCCTATGGCTACACCTTC. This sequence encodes CASSPSSYGYTF.